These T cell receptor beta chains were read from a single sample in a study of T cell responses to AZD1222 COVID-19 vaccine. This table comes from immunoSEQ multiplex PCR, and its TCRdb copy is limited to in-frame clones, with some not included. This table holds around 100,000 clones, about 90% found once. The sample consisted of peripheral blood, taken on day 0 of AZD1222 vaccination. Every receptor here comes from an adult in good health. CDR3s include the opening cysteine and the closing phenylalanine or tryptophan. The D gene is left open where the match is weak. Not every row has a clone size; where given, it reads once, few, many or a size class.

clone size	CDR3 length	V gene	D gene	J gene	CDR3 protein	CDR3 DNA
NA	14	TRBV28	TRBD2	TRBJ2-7	CAIQGSGGFYEQYF	TGTGCCATTCAGGGTAGCGGGGGGTTCTACGAGCAGTACTTC
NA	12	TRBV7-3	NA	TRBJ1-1	CASSPQNTEAFF	TGTGCCAGCAGCCCTCAGAACACTGAAGCTTTCTTT
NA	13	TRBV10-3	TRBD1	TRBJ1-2	CAIRGQPSYGYTF	TGTGCCATCAGGGGACAGCCTTCCTATGGCTACACCTTC
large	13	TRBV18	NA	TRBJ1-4	CASSLGGGEKLFF	TGTGCCAGCTCACTAGGAGGGGGTGAAAAACTGTTTTTT
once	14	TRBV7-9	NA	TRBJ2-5	CASTVTQGVETQYF	TGTGCCAGCACCGTTACTCAGGGAGTGGAGACCCAGTACTTC
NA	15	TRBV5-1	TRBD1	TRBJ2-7	CASSVTGTGGVEQYF	TGCGCCAGCAGCGTAACCGGGACAGGGGGGGTCGAGCAGTACTTC
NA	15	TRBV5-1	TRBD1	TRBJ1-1	CASTQGHPTNTEAFF	TGCGCCAGCACACAGGGGCACCCCACGAACACTGAAGCTTTCTTT
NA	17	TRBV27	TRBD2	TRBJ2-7	CASSNNPGLATGDEQYF	TGTGCCAGCAGTAACAATCCGGGACTAGCAACCGGGGACGAGCAGTACTTC
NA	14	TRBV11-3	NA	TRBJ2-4	CASSLSSAKNIQYF	TGTGCCAGCAGCTTATCGTCAGCCAAAAACATTCAGTACTTC
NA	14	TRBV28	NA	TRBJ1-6	CASGLSSYNSPLHF	TGTGCCAGCGGATTGAGCTCCTATAATTCACCCCTCCACTTT
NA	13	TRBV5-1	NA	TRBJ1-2	CASSQTTGYGYTF	TGCGCCAGCAGCCAAACGACGGGTTATGGCTACACCTTC
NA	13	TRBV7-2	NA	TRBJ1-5	CASSIRGDQPQHF	TGTGCCAGCAGCATCAGGGGAGATCAGCCCCAGCATTTT
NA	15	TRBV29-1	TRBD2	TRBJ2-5	CSVDPPAGGQETQYF	TGCAGCGTTGATCCCCCAGCGGGGGGCCAAGAGACCCAGTACTTC
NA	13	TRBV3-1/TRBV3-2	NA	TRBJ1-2	CASSQDSPYGYTF	TGTGCCAGCAGCCAAGACAGTCCCTATGGCTACACCTTC
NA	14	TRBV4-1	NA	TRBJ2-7	CASSQKQGSYEQYF	TGCGCCAGCAGCCAAAAACAGGGTTCCTACGAGCAGTACTTC
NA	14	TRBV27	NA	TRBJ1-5	CASSLSIERGPQHF	TGTGCCAGCAGTTTATCAATAGAGAGAGGCCCCCAGCATTTT
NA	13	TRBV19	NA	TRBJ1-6	CATTRMKDSPLHF	TGTGCCACTACAAGGATGAAGGATTCACCCCTCCACTTT
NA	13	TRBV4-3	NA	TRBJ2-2	CASSHGTTGELFF	TGCGCCAGCAGCCATGGGACAACGGGGGAGCTGTTTTTT
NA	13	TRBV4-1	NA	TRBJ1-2	CASSQGSGDGYTF	TGCGCCAGCAGCCAAGGGTCAGGGGATGGCTACACCTTC
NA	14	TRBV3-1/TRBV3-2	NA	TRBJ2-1	CASSLQWALDEQFF	TGTGCCAGCAGCCTGCAGTGGGCGCTGGATGAGCAGTTCTTC
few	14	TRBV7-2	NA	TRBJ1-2	CASSLLPEGHGYTF	TGTGCCAGCAGCTTATTGCCTGAGGGCCATGGCTACACCTTC
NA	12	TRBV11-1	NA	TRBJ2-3	CASSLAQDTQYF	TGTGCCAGCAGCTTAGCGCAAGATACGCAGTATTTT
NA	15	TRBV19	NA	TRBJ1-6	CASSITVQGNSPLHF	TGTGCCAGTAGTATTACCGTGCAGGGTAATTCACCCCTCCACTTT
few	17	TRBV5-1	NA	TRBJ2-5	CASSLNRSGVNQETQYF	TGCGCCAGCAGCTTGAATAGGAGTGGGGTTAATCAAGAGACCCAGTACTTC
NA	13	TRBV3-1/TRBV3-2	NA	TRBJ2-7	CASSQEAPYEQYF	TGTGCCAGCAGCCAAGAGGCGCCCTACGAGCAGTACTTC
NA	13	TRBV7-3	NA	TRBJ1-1	CASGVSGEVAAFF	TGTGCCAGCGGAGTATCTGGTGAGGTGGCTGCTTTCTTT
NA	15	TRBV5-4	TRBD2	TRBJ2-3	CASSLGTSGTDTQYF	TGTGCCAGCAGCTTGGGGACTAGCGGCACAGATACGCAGTATTTT
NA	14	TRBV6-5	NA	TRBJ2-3	CASSYQGRGDTQYF	TGTGCCAGCAGTTACCAGGGACGGGGAGATACGCAGTATTTT
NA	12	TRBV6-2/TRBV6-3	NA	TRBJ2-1	CASSKLGNEQFF	TGTGCCAGCAGTAAACTCGGCAATGAGCAGTTCTTC
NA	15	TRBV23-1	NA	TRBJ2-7	CASVRSGTNSYEQYF	TGCGCCAGCGTACGTTCCGGGACGAATTCCTACGAGCAGTACTTC
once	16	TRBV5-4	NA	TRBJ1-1	CASSRPIGGGSTEAFF	TGTGCCAGCAGCCGCCCCATCGGGGGGGGGAGCACTGAAGCTTTCTTT
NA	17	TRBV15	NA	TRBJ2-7	CATSRDRRTQGRHEQYF	TGTGCCACCAGCAGAGATAGAAGGACTCAGGGGCGCCACGAGCAGTACTTC
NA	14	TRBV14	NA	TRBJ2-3	CASSPGQFTDTQYF	TGTGCCAGCAGCCCTGGACAGTTCACAGATACGCAGTATTTT
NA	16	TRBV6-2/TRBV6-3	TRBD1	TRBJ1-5	CASSYRGQGAQQPQHF	TGTGCCAGCAGTTACCGGGGACAGGGGGCTCAACAGCCCCAGCATTTT
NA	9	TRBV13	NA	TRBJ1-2	CARPGIYTF	TGTGCCAGGCCAGGGATCTACACCTTC
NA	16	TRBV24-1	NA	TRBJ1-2	CATSDFSLSGEKSYTF	TGTGCCACCAGTGATTTCTCCCTCTCCGGGGAGAAGAGCTACACCTTC
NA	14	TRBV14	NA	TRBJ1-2	CASSQDRWRGGYTF	TGTGCCAGCAGCCAAGATCGGTGGAGGGGAGGCTACACCTTC
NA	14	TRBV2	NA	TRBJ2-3	CAGQGRAYTDTQYF	TGTGCAGGCCAGGGAAGGGCCTACACAGATACGCAGTATTTT
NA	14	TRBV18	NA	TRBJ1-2	CASSPDTTDAGYTF	TGTGCCAGCTCACCGGACACGACGGACGCCGGCTACACCTTC
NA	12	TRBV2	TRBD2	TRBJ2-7	CASNGGTYEQYF	TGTGCCAGCAACGGGGGGACCTACGAGCAGTACTTC
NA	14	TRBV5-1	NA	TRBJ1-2	CASSLYSRDYGYTF	TGCGCCAGCAGCTTGTACTCCAGGGACTATGGCTACACCTTC
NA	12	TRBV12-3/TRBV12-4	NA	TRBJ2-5	CASEDRPGAQYF	TGTGCCAGCGAAGACAGGCCAGGGGCCCAGTACTTC
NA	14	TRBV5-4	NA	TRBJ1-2	CASSFGEANYGYTF	TGTGCCAGCAGCTTTGGAGAAGCTAACTATGGCTACACCTTC
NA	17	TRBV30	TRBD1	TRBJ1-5	CAWSAATGPLSNQPQHF	TGTGCCTGGAGTGCCGCGACAGGGCCTTTGAGCAATCAGCCCCAGCATTTT
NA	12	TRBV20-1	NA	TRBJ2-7	CSASPTRYEQYF	TGCAGTGCTAGTCCCACCCGATACGAGCAGTACTTC
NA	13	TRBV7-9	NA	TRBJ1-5	CASSSSTVRAQHF	TGTGCCAGCAGTTCCTCGACCGTAAGAGCCCAGCATTTT
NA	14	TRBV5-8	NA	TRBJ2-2	CASSLQGGTGELFF	TGTGCCAGCAGTTTACAGGGAGGAACCGGGGAGCTGTTTTTT
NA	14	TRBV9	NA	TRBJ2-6	CASIGGPGANVLTF	TGTGCCAGCATAGGAGGCCCTGGGGCCAACGTCCTGACTTTC
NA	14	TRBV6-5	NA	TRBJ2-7	CASSLDGPTYEQYF	TGTGCCAGCAGTCTTGACGGACCAACATACGAGCAGTACTTC
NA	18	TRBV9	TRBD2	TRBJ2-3	CASSVSHKGGGSTDTQYF	TGTGCCAGCAGCGTATCCCACAAAGGCGGGGGGAGCACAGATACGCAGTATTTT
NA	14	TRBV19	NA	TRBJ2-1	CASSNPGQGNEQFF	TGTGCCAGTAGTAACCCGGGGCAGGGTAATGAGCAGTTCTTC
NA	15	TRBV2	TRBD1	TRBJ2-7	CASRYGQGDTYEQYF	TGTGCCAGCAGATACGGACAGGGGGACACCTACGAGCAGTACTTC
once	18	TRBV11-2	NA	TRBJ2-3	CASTLRRGGSRSTDTQYF	TGTGCCAGCACCTTAAGGCGTGGGGGATCCCGAAGCACAGATACGCAGTATTTT
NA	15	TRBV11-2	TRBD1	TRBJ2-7	CASSPRTGSRYEQYF	TGTGCCAGCAGCCCGCGGACAGGGTCCCGCTACGAGCAGTACTTC
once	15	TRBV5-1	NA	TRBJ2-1	CASSLDRMALNEQFF	TGCGCCAGCAGCTTGGACAGGATGGCCTTGAATGAGCAGTTCTTC
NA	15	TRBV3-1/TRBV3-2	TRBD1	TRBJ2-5	CASSQGDRGKETQYF	TGTGCCAGCAGCCAGGGTGACAGGGGAAAAGAGACCCAGTACTTC